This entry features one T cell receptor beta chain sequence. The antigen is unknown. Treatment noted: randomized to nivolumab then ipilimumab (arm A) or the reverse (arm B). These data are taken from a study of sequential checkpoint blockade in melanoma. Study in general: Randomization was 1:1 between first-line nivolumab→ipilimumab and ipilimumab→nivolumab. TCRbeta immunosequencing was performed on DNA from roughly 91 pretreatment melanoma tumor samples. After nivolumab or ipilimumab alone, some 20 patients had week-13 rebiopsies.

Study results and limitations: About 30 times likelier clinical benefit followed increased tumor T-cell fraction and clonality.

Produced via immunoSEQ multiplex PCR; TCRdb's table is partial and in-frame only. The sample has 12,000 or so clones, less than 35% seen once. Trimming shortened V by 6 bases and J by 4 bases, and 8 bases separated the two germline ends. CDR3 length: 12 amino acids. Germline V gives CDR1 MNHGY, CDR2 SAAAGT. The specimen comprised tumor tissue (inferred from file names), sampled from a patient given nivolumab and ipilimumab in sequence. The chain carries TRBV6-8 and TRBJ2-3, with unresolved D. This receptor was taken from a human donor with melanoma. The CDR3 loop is CASSPRPDTQYF. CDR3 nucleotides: TGTGCCAGCAGCCCTCGGCCAGATACGCAGTATTTT.